This TCR beta chain was retrieved from a study of early T cells in non-severe SARS-CoV-2 infection. TCRdb fed the 5' RACE reads into MiXCR, producing one record per CDR3 protein. The sample comprises under 60,000 distinct CDR3 sequences, about 10% of which are singletons, and around 4.4% rests with the top ten. At least ten counts were recorded for this clonotype. With 1 base clipped from V and 4 bases from J, the junction kept 10 bases outside the gene matches. CDR1 and CDR2 (germline): SQVTM, ANQGSEA. The CDR3 totals 16 residues. The sequenced sample consisted of whole blood. The receptor's source is an adult who was a healthcare worker with PCR-confirmed SARS-CoV-2 infection or an uninfected control (not recorded which). V is TRBV29-1 and J is TRBJ2-5, with 9 bases identical to TRBD2. This CDR3 reads CSVEGSSGSGGETQYF. The CDR3 DNA sequence: TGCAGCGTTGAAGGTAGTAGCGGGAGTGGGGGAGAGACCCAGTACTTC.